These 10 T cell receptor beta chains were sequenced from one sample in a study of blood T cell repertoires in COVID-19. The assay was immunoSEQ multiplex PCR, and TCRdb's table has in-frame clones only and misses some. The sample has 400,000 or so clones, 88% seen once. The sequencing sample was made of PBMCs or T cells enriched from blood (not recorded which). These receptors were taken from a woman between 40 and 50 years old with acute COVID-19.

This chain connects TRBV28 to TRBJ1-1, with D possibly TRBD1 on 5 matching bases. Trimming stripped 3 bases from V and 5 bases from J, with 13 bases between. This CDR3 spans 14 amino acids. Germline CDR1 reads MDHEN; CDR2 reads SYDVKM. This CDR3 is CASSFWGVGTEAFF. In DNA form, the CDR3 reads TGTGCCAGCAGTTTTTGGGGGGTTGGTACTGAAGCTTTCTTT. Full variable domain (remainder filled in from reference TRBV28 and TRBJ1-1): DVKVTQSSRYLVKRTGEKVFLECVQDMDHENMFWYRQDPGLGLRLIYFSYDVKMKEKGDIPEGYSVSREKKERFSLILESASTNQTSMYLCASSFWGVGTEAFFGQGTRLTVV.

The J gene is TRBJ1-2, the V gene TRBV6-5; no reliable D call. This CDR3 has 13 amino acids. CDR1 MNHEY and CDR2 SVGAGI come from the germline V gene. Trimming removed 3 bases from V and 6 bases from J, with 11 bases in between. The CDR3 region has the DNA TGTGCCAGCAGTTATCCCGGGGATAATGGCTACACCTTC. Its translation is CASSYPGDNGYTF.

The rearrangement links TRBV19 to TRBJ2-2; a weak D match, TRBD2 (5 bases). From germline, CDR1 is LNHDA and CDR2 SQIVND (reference sequence). The CDR3 runs to 15 residues. V lost 8 bases and J 1 base, leaving 14 bases between the germline ends. CDR3 residues: CASSLDWLNTGELFF. CDR3 bases: TGTGCCAGTTCCCTGGACTGGCTGAACACCGGGGAGCTGTTTTTT.

The chain uses TRBV9 and TRBJ1-2; the D is unclear. CDR1 is SGDLS, CDR2 YYNGEE, per germline. Trimming removed 4 bases at V and 3 bases at J, with 16 bases between. The CDR3 length is 15 residues. The CDR3 sequence: CASSPHSGGDYGYTF. The CDR3 DNA sequence: TGTGCCAGCAGCCCCCATAGCGGCGGTGACTATGGCTACACCTTC.

The chain is built from TRBV25-1 and TRBJ2-7; TRBD1 matches 11 bases. CDR1 is MGHDK and CDR2 is SYGVNS in the germline V gene. The CDR3 contains 14 residues. V dropped 7 bases and J dropped 3; count of bases not matched to a gene: 5. The CDR3 DNA reads TGTGCCAGCACCTCGGACAGGGGGCTCTACGAGCAGTACTTC. It specifies CASTSDRGLYEQYF.

V and J are TRBV19 and TRBJ2-6; D is possibly TRBD1 (6 bases). The V and J ends lost 4 bases and 0 bases respectively, with 16 bases between them. Germline values: CDR1 LNHDA, CDR2 SQIVND (reference sequence). The CDR3 runs 18 residues. The CDR3 bases are TGTGCCAGTAGTAGATCCGGACAGTACAGCTCTGGGGCCAACGTCCTGACTTTC. Protein sequence: CASSRSGQYSSGANVLTF.

This rearrangement joins TRBV5-1 to TRBJ1-6; 8 bases are a match to TRBD1. Germline V gene sequence: CDR1 SGHRS, CDR2 YFSETQ. The V gene end was trimmed by 4 bases and the J gene end by 9 bases; junction bases not matched to a gene: 9. The CDR3 loop spans 15 amino acids. The CDR3 region is CASSLIGQGSSPLHF. The CDR3 nucleotides read TGCGCCAGCAGCCTGATAGGACAGGGTAGTTCACCCCTCCACTTT.

The chain carries TRBV7-7 and TRBJ2-5, with a possible D match to TRBD1 (5 bases). From germline, CDR1 is SSHAT and CDR2 FNYEAQ (reference sequence). Trimming shortened V by 2 bases and J by 5 bases, and 18 bases separated the two germline ends. The CDR3 runs to 16 residues. CDR3 DNA sequence: TGTGCCAGCAGCTTAACATCTTTGGGTGGGGCCGAGACCCAGTACTTC. It translates to CASSLTSLGGAETQYF.

The table lists this clone with a few counts. V is TRBV2 and J is TRBJ1-2; 9 bases map to TRBD1. This CDR3 has 14 amino acids. V dropped 6 bases and J dropped 4; count of bases not matched to a gene: 6. In germline, CDR1 is SNHLY, CDR2 FYNNEI. The CDR3 is CASREPGQGYGYTF. CDR3 in DNA: TGTGCCAGCAGGGAGCCGGGACAGGGCTATGGCTACACCTTC. Full variable domain (outside the CDR3, taken from reference TRBV2 and TRBJ1-2): EPEVTQTPSHQVTQMGQEVILRCVPISNHLYFYWYRQILGQKVEFLVSFYNNEISEKSEIFDDQFSVERPDGSNFTLKIRSTKLEDSAMYFCASREPGQGYGYTFGSGTRLTVV.

The rearrangement uses TRBV27 and TRBJ1-1, with D possibly being TRBD1 (5 bases). Germline assignment: CDR1 MNHEY and CDR2 SMNVEV (reference sequence). V lost 6 bases to trimming and J lost 0 bases, with 14 bases between them. The CDR3 spans 15 residues. The CDR3, as DNA: TGTGCCAGCAGACCGGACACCGTTGTGAACACTGAAGCTTTCTTT. It translates to CASRPDTVVNTEAFF.